The 6 T cell receptor beta chains given below trace back to one sample, sequenced in a study of T cell responses to AZD1222 COVID-19 vaccine. Sequencing was performed with immunoSEQ multiplex PCR; in TCRdb, only in-frame clones are kept and a portion is missing. The sample records about 130,000 clones, over 90% being singletons. The starting material was peripheral blood, obtained on day 0 of AZD1222 vaccination. Source of these receptors: an adult in good health.

The rearrangement uses TRBV4-1 and TRBJ2-1, with 7 nucleotides matching TRBD2. The germline CDR1 and CDR2 sequences are MGHRA and YSYEKL. The CDR3 consists of 17 residues. Trimming cost V 3 bases and J 2 bases; bases outside gene matches: 10. The CDR3 sequence is CASSQRGGLGPYNEQFF. CDR3 in DNA: TGCGCCAGCAGCCAGAGGGGTGGACTAGGGCCCTACAATGAGCAGTTCTTC.

The genes are TRBV23-1 and TRBJ1-5; no clear D. TRBV23-1 is an open reading frame whose function is uncertain. The V end was cut by 0 bases, the J end by 0 bases, with 9 bases between. This CDR3 is 16 amino acids long. The CDR3 DNA sequence: TGCGCCAGCAGTCAATCTTTATGGGTTAGCAATCAGCCCCAGCATTTT. Residues: CASSQSLWVSNQPQHF.

The V call is TRBV11-2, the J call TRBJ2-2; 7 bases agree with TRBD2. The V gene end was trimmed by 5 bases and the J gene end by 6 bases; junction bases not matched to a gene: 6. This CDR3 contains 14 residues. Germline V lookup: CDR1 SGHAT, CDR2 FQNNGV. CDR3 sequence (DNA): TGTGCCAGCAGCCGTGGGGCGGGAGCCGGGGAGCTGTTTTTT. Translated, it gives CASSRGAGAGELFF.

The gene calls are TRBV25-1 and TRBJ2-7; TRBD2 aligns across 7 bases. Per the germline V gene, CDR1 is MGHDK and CDR2 is SYGVNS. This CDR3 has 14 amino acids. J was trimmed by 2 bases and V by 6 bases; bases with no gene match: 7. The CDR3 sequence is CASRPSGVPYEQYF. Written as DNA, the CDR3 is TGTGCCAGCAGGCCTAGCGGAGTCCCCTACGAGCAGTACTTC.

This clone turned up a few times. CDR3 nucleotides: TGCGCCAGCAGCCAAGGGGCTTCCCGGAACACTGAAGCTTTCTTT. It yields the protein CASSQGASRNTEAFF. The chain couples TRBV4-1 to TRBJ1-1, with D uncertain. There are 15 residues in the CDR3. V shed 1 base and J shed 1 base, with 10 bases lying between them. CDR1 and CDR2 (germline): MGHRA, YSYEKL.

The CDR3 is CASSHALYEQYF. The CDR3 DNA follows: TGTGCCAGCAGCCATGCATTATACGAGCAGTACTTC. The chain employs TRBV11-1 and TRBJ2-7; no clear D gene. The germline V gene encodes CDR1 SGHAT and CDR2 FQDESV (reference sequence). This CDR3 comprises 12 residues. The germline V and J ends were trimmed by 5 bases and 4 bases, with 9 bases remaining between them.